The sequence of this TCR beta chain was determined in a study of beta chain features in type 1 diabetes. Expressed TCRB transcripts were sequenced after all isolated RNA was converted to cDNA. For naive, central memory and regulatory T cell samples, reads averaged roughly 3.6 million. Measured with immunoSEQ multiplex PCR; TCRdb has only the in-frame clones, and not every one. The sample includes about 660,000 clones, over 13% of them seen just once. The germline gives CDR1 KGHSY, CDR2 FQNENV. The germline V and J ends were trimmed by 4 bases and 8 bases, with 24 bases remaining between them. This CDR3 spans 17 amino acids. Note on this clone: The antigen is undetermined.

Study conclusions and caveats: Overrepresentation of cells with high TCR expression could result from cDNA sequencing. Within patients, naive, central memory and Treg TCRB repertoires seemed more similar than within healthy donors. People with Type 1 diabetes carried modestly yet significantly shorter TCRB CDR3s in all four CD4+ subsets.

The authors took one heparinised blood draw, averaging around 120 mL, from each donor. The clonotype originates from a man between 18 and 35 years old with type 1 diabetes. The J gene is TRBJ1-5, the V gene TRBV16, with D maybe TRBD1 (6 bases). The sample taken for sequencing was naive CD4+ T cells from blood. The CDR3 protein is CASSPPTLRGDPEPQHF. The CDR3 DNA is TGTGCCAGCAGCCCTCCTACTTTAAGGGGGGACCCGGAGCCCCAGCATTTT.